Each of the 10 T cell receptor beta chains below was sequenced from the same sample in a study of CD8 T cells in Susac syndrome. The authors reverse transcribed about 0.45 to 1 ug RNA with random hexamers. TCRdb re-analysed the immunoSEQ multiplex PCR reads in MiXCR, keeping a single row per CDR3 protein. This sample has around 130,000 distinct CDR3 sequences, with around 90% found just once. Material for sequencing was CD8+ T cells from PBMCs. Receptor source: a human donor with multiple sclerosis.

This clonotype has a single count. The chain links TRBV18 to TRBJ2-1, with TRBD2 matching 8 bases. The CDR3 loop spans 15 amino acids. V gave up 3 bases and J gave up 4 bases; unmatched junction bases: 5. CDR1 KGHSH and CDR2 LQKENI come from the germline V gene. The CDR3 region is CASSPKRERYNEQFF. CDR3 bases: TGTGCCAGCTCACCTAAGCGGGAGAGATACAATGAGCAGTTCTTC.

This chain uses TRBV28 with TRBJ2-2; D remains ambiguous. The CDR3 contains 14 residues. Trimming left V 9 bases short and J 1 base short, with 12 bases between. The germline gives CDR1 MDHEN, CDR2 SYDVKM. This chain's CDR3 is CASLPGLNTGELFF. The CDR3 nucleotides are TGTGCCAGTCTACCCGGGTTGAACACCGGGGAGCTGTTTTTT.

The V call is TRBV5-4, the J call TRBJ2-7; tentatively, D is TRBD2 (6 bases). Trimming left V 3 bases short and J 2 bases short, with 15 bases between. Germline values: CDR1 SGHNT, CDR2 YYREEE (reference sequence). The CDR3 length is 15 residues. The CDR3 DNA is TGTGCCAGCAGCTGGGCGGGGCACTACGCCTACGAGCAGTACTTC. Translated, it gives CASSWAGHYAYEQYF.

The V gene is TRBV6-6, the J gene TRBJ2-2, with TRBD2 matching over 8 bases. Germline V lookup: CDR1 MNHNY, CDR2 SVGAGI (reference sequence). CDR3 length: 15 residues. V lost 6 bases, J lost 7 bases, and 10 bases stayed unmatched. CDR3: CASRFVREGGGELFF. The CDR3 DNA reads as TGTGCCAGCAGATTTGTCCGGGAGGGAGGCGGGGAGCTGTTTTTT.

This chain joins TRBV5-8 and TRBJ2-7, with D perhaps matching TRBD1 or TRBD2 (7 bases each). Germline-derived CDR1 and CDR2 are SGHTS and YDEGEE. The CDR3 totals 15 residues. Between the trimmed V and J ends, which lost 3 bases and 3 bases, there was a span of 16 bases. CDR3 amino acids: CASSSRGDSLYEQYF. CDR3 bases: TGTGCCAGCAGCTCCCGGGGGGACAGCCTCTACGAGCAGTACTTC.

The V call is TRBV5-1, the J call TRBJ1-1; D not certain. Germline loops: CDR1 SGHRS, CDR2 YFSETQ. Trimming cost V 2 bases and J 0 bases, with 17 bases left between them. The CDR3 spans 17 residues. Written as DNA, the CDR3 is TGCGCCAGCAGCTTAAGCGGAGGGTTTTTTATGAACACTGAAGCTTTCTTT. Translation gives CASSLSGGFFMNTEAFF.

This rearrangement joins TRBV19 to TRBJ1-5; D ambiguous. This CDR3 has 14 residues. Germline V gene data show CDR1 as LNHDA and CDR2 as SQIVND (reference sequence). The V and J ends lost 3 bases and 4 bases respectively, with 10 bases between them. The CDR3 bases are TGTGCCAGTAGTATCCCCAGGCTGAATCAGCCCCAGCATTTT. This codes for CASSIPRLNQPQHF.

V is TRBV6-2 or TRBV6-3 and J is TRBJ2-7; D is unclear. The germline V gene has CDR1 MNHEY and CDR2 SVGEGT. This CDR3 has 13 amino acids. V was trimmed by 0 bases and J by 2 bases, leaving 5 bases between them. The CDR3 DNA reads TGTGCCAGCAGTTACTCGTCGGCCTACGAGCAGTACTTC. This codes for CASSYSSAYEQYF.

The J gene is TRBJ2-3, the V gene TRBV9, with D tentatively TRBD1 or TRBD2 (5 bases each). The V gene's germline CDR1 is SGDLS and CDR2 YYNGEE. The length of the CDR3 is 13 residues. Trimming stripped 10 bases from V and 3 bases from J, with 15 bases between. The CDR3 region is CASSGSGTDTQYF. CDR3 DNA sequence: TGTGCCTCCTCAGGGAGTGGGACAGATACGCAGTATTTT.

This clonotype was seen a few times. J is TRBJ2-4 and V is TRBV7-6; tentative D call: TRBD1 (6 bases). This CDR3 is built from 14 residues. Trimming stripped 1 base from V and 6 bases from J, with 10 bases between. CDR1 is SGHVS, CDR2 FNYEAQ, per germline. The CDR3 loop is CASSLVTGSNIQYF. The CDR3 DNA reads as TGTGCCAGCAGCTTAGTAACAGGGTCAAACATTCAGTACTTC.